Shown below are 32 T cell receptor beta chains from a single sample sequenced in a study of T cells in Graves' hyperthyroidism and ophthalmopathy (dated by TCRdb to between 2018 and 2021). The library was built by means of multiplex PCR. Sequencing instrument: Illumina HiSeq 2000. The TCR beta CDR3 regions were amplified from RNA transcripts. For the first round of RT-PCR on the TCR CDR3, the HTBI primer set was used together with the Qiagen OneStep RT-PCR kit. The raw public data were reprocessed by TCRdb itself: fastp quality trimming at Q25, MiXCR clonotype calling, in-frame beta chains only. Identical CDR3 protein sequences are pooled into one entry, listed with their most common genes and DNA. Across this sample there are over 650,000 distinct CDR3 sequences, with 45% seen only once. 6.5% to 9% of the sample belongs to the ten largest clones. Sequenced material: peripheral blood or thyroid tissue (not recorded which). The receptors derive from an adult man with Graves' disease, either hyperthyroidism or ophthalmopathy (not recorded which).

The table lists this clonotype with many counts. The V call is TRBV20-1, the J call TRBJ1-1; D might be TRBD1 (6 bases). Germline V CDR1 and CDR2: DFQATT, SNEGSKA (reference sequence). The V end was cut by 6 bases, the J end by 4 bases, with 15 bases between. The CDR3 spans 13 residues. This CDR3 is CSARGGRGTEAFF. The CDR3 DNA reads TGCAGTGCCCGGGGGGGCAGGGGCACTGAAGCTTTCTTT.

The J gene is TRBJ2-5, the V gene TRBV19, with D unclear. From germline, CDR1 is LNHDA and CDR2 SQIVND (reference sequence). There are 12 residues in the CDR3. The V end was cut by 9 bases, the J end by 9 bases, with 17 bases between. Here the CDR3 reads CASSLDTAAQYF. In DNA, the CDR3 is TGTGCCAGCAGCTTAGATACGGCGGCCCAGTACTTC.

This clonotype was detected only a few times. The V gene is TRBV7-3, the J gene TRBJ1-1, with 7 bases aligning to TRBD1. This CDR3 has 13 amino acids. CDR1 is SGHTA, CDR2 FQGTGA, per germline. J gave up 3 bases and V 5 bases, and 3 bases lay outside the gene matches. The CDR3 DNA follows: TGTGCCAGCAGCCAAACAGGGGACACTGAAGCTTTCTTT. This translates into CASSQTGDTEAFF.

As concerns this clonotype: This may arise from a read error, as a much more abundant clone is one base away. V is TRBV2 and J is TRBJ1-5; weak D call: TRBD1 (5 bases). This CDR3 contains 15 residues. Germline-derived CDR1 and CDR2 are SNHLY and FYNNEI. The V end was cut by 5 bases, the J end by 3 bases, with 14 bases between. CDR3 residues: CASSSRGAPNQPQHF. CDR3 DNA: TGTGCCAGCAGTTCGAGAGGGGCGCCCAATCAGCCCCAGCATTTT.

To note about this clonotype: This may stem from a read error, because a much larger clone lies one nucleotide away. No conserved phenylalanine or tryptophan is present at the end of the CDR3, so a read error is the likely explanation. The CDR3 sequence is CASSLVRGAGNQPQHY. CDR3 coding DNA: TGTGCCAGCAGCTTAGTCCGAGGAGCGGGCAATCAGCCCCAGCATTAT. The chain is built from TRBV7-9 and TRBJ1-5; D gene unclear. V was shortened by 1 base and J by 2 bases, with 12 bases between the two germline ends. The CDR3 extends over 16 amino acids. Germline V gives CDR1 SEHNR, CDR2 FQNEAQ (reference sequence).

This chain links TRBV7-3 with TRBJ1-1, with D unclear. V lost 4 bases to trimming and J lost 2 bases, with 8 bases between them. Germline V gene lookup returns CDR1 SGHTA and CDR2 FQGTGA. The CDR3 extends over 13 amino acids. CDR3 sequence: CASSSFINTEAFF. Written as DNA, the CDR3 is TGTGCCAGCAGCTCCTTTATAAACACTGAAGCTTTCTTT.

The chain is built from TRBV2 and TRBJ2-5; D may be TRBD1 or TRBD2 (6 bases each). Germline V gives CDR1 SNHLY, CDR2 FYNNEI. Trimming took off 6 bases at V and 4 bases at J, with 18 bases between the two ends. The CDR3 has 15 residues. CDR3 region: CASSQEGERRETQYF. The CDR3 bases are TGTGCCAGCAGCCAGGAGGGGGAACGGCGAGAGACCCAGTACTTC.

The chain combines TRBV12-3 or TRBV12-4 with TRBJ1-1; 7 positions match TRBD1. The CDR3 has 14 residues. With V trimmed by 5 bases and J by 4 bases, 7 bases remained unmatched. CDR3 loop: CASSVGTGATEAFF. CDR3 sequence (DNA): TGTGCCAGCAGTGTAGGTACAGGGGCCACTGAAGCTTTCTTT.

The sample holds many counts of this clonotype. The V gene is TRBV29-1, the J gene TRBJ1-1; a possible D gene is TRBD1 (5 bases). The V end lost 6 bases, the J end lost 3 bases, and 8 bases lay between the germline ends. The V gene's germline CDR1 is SQVTM and CDR2 ANQGSEA. The CDR3 contains 11 residues. CDR3 residues: CSVSGYTEAFF. The CDR3 DNA follows: TGCAGCGTGTCAGGGTACACTGAAGCTTTCTTT.

This clonotype was seen repeatedly, ten times or more. The chain recombines TRBV7-2 with TRBJ1-2, with D uncertain. CDR3 length equals 12 residues. The germline V gene encodes CDR1 SGHTA and CDR2 FQGNSA. V shed 1 base and J shed 5 bases, with 5 bases lying between them. CDR3: CASSLDRYGYTF. DNA of the CDR3: TGTGCCAGCAGCTTAGACAGATATGGCTACACCTTC.

On this clonotype: This may be a read error, as it is one base from a much larger clone. This chain links TRBV2 with TRBJ2-7; 13 nucleotides align to TRBD2. After removal of 6 bases from V and 1 base from J, the junction contained 6 bases not matched to a gene. CDR3 length: 16 amino acids. Germline V gene lookup returns CDR1 SNHLY and CDR2 FYNNEI. DNA of the CDR3: TGTGCCAGCAGGACTAGCGGGAGGCCAATTTCCTACGAGCAGTACTTC. It is translated as CASRTSGRPISYEQYF.

This clonotype was counted at least ten times. The V call is TRBV24-1, the J call TRBJ2-5; no clear D. The V gene lost 1 base and the J gene lost 7 bases, with 12 bases spanning the gap. There are 14 residues in the CDR3. The germline V gene encodes CDR1 KGHDR and CDR2 SFDVKD. CDR3 residues: CATSDFGSPGTQYF. CDR3 in DNA: TGTGCCACCAGTGATTTTGGGTCTCCAGGGACCCAGTACTTC.

This clonotype showed up just once. This chain's CDR3 is CATEDDNSPLHF. In nucleotides, the CDR3 is TGTGCCACAGAAGACGATAATTCACCCCTCCACTTT. The chain carries TRBV10-3 and TRBJ1-6; D is ambiguous. The CDR3 is made up of 12 amino acids. The germline CDR1 and CDR2 sequences are ENHRY and SYGVKD. V was clipped by 10 bases and J by 5 bases, with 9 bases between them.

The chain employs TRBV2 and TRBJ1-2; D ambiguous. CDR1 is SNHLY and CDR2 is FYNNEI in the germline V gene. V was cut by 3 bases and J by 12 bases, with 14 bases left in between. The CDR3 runs to 12 residues. The CDR3 spells CASSDTVGGNTF. The CDR3 DNA is TGTGCCAGCAGTGATACGGTAGGAGGAAACACCTTC.

To note about this clonotype: A read error is possible here, since a much larger clone lies one base away. It is likely a read error, because the conserved phenylalanine at the end of the CDR3 is missing. The chain carries TRBV11-2 and TRBJ1-2; a possible D gene is TRBD1 (5 bases). The V and J ends lost 5 bases and 8 bases respectively, with 12 bases between them. The length of the CDR3 is 12 residues. Germline V lookup: CDR1 SGHAT, CDR2 FQNNGV. The CDR3 loop is CASSDDPGGYTL. Here the CDR3 DNA reads TGTGCCAGCAGCGACGACCCAGGGGGCTACACCCTC.

The chain uses TRBV11-2 and TRBJ2-6, with TRBD1 matching 8 bases. Germline assignment: CDR1 SGHAT and CDR2 FQNNGV. CDR3 length equals 17 residues. J lost 2 bases, V lost 2 bases, and 5 bases had no gene match. The CDR3 is CASSLRTGKAGANVLTF. The CDR3, as DNA: TGTGCCAGCAGCTTACGGACAGGGAAGGCTGGGGCCAACGTCCTGACTTTC. Full variable domain (outside the CDR3, taken from reference TRBV11-2 and TRBJ2-6): EAGVAQSPRYKIIEKRQSVAFWCNPISGHATLYWYQQILGQGPKLLIQFQNNGVVDDSQLPKDRFSAERLKGVDSTLKIQPAKLEDSAVYLCASSLRTGKAGANVLTFGAGSRLTVL.

This clonotype was observed at least ten times. This chain joins TRBV29-1 and TRBJ1-2; 8 positions agree with TRBD1. V gave up 6 bases and J gave up 4 bases; unmatched junction bases: 4. CDR1 SQVTM and CDR2 ANQGSEA come from the germline V gene. The CDR3 is 12 amino acids. Here the CDR3 reads CSVVDRGYGYTF. DNA of the CDR3: TGCAGCGTGGTTGACAGGGGCTATGGCTACACCTTC.

The chain recombines TRBV6-5 with TRBJ1-2; D gene ambiguous. This CDR3 contains 12 residues. The germline V gene has CDR1 MNHEY and CDR2 SVGAGI. Trimming took off 8 bases at V and 4 bases at J, with 11 bases between the two ends. CDR3 bases: TGTGCCAGCCGAACGACGGGCTATGGCTACACCTTC. Translating it yields CASRTTGYGYTF.

V is TRBV7-8 and J is TRBJ2-2; perhaps D is TRBD1 or TRBD2 (6 bases each). Germline lookup yields CDR1 SGHVS and CDR2 FQNEAQ. V gave up 1 base and J gave up 8 bases, with 14 bases separating them. CDR3 length: 15 amino acids. The CDR3 DNA is TGTGCCAGCAGCTTAGGTCCGGGAGACAGGGGGGAGCTGTTTTTT. The encoded protein is CASSLGPGDRGELFF.

Regarding this clonotype: The junction does not match germline at one end; this may be a read error. The chain has TRBV19 and TRBJ2-2; a weak D match, TRBD1 (6 bases). Germline assignment: CDR1 LNHDA and CDR2 SQIVND (reference sequence). The CDR3 has 14 amino acids. The CDR3 nucleotides are TGTGCCAGTAGAATAGGACAGAACTCCGGGGAGCTGTTTTTT. It specifies CASRIGQNSGELFF.

The chain is built from TRBV11-1 and TRBJ1-6, with D perhaps matching TRBD1 (5 bases). This CDR3 region has 14 residues. V was trimmed by 4 bases and J by 6 bases, leaving 10 bases between them. Germline-derived CDR1 and CDR2 are SGHAT and FQDESV (reference sequence). The CDR3 here is CASSSPDSNSPLHF. CDR3 in DNA: TGTGCCAGCAGCTCACCTGACAGTAATTCACCCCTCCACTTT.

V gene TRBV14 combines with J gene TRBJ2-7; tentatively, D is TRBD1 (5 bases). The CDR3 loop spans 14 amino acids. Trimming took off 1 base at V and 2 bases at J, with 9 bases between the two ends. Germline V gene lookup returns CDR1 SGHDN and CDR2 FVKESK. The CDR3 sequence: CASSQGGAPYEQYF. CDR3 DNA: TGTGCCAGCAGCCAAGGGGGCGCGCCCTACGAGCAGTACTTC.

The chain carries TRBV7-2 and TRBJ1-5; 9 bases align to TRBD1. The germline V gene encodes CDR1 SGHTA and CDR2 FQGNSA. The CDR3 has 16 residues. Germline trimming cut 6 bases from V and 5 bases from J; bases unmatched to any gene: 11. CDR3 sequence reads: CASSEVRTGVYQPQHF. The CDR3 bases are TGTGCCAGCAGTGAAGTCCGGACAGGGGTCTATCAGCCCCAGCATTTT.

This clonotype came up a few times. The chain combines TRBV20-1 with TRBJ1-5; D call uncertain. Germline CDR1 DFQATT, CDR2 SNEGSKA (reference sequence). CDR3 length: 12 residues. Trimming took off 6 bases at V and 4 bases at J, with 10 bases between the two ends. In nucleotides, the CDR3 is TGCAGTGCCCACGACGGGAATCAGCCCCAGCATTTT. Translation: CSAHDGNQPQHF.

This clonotype has only a few counts. V is TRBV7-2 and J is TRBJ2-2; weak D call: TRBD2 (5 bases). The V end lost 6 bases, the J end lost 2 bases, and 10 bases lay between the germline ends. CDR3 length: 14 amino acids. Germline CDR1 is SGHTA and CDR2 is FQGNSA. This chain's CDR3 is CASRGELNTGELFF. The DNA of the CDR3 is TGTGCCAGCAGGGGAGAATTAAACACCGGGGAGCTGTTTTTT. Variable domain in full (rest from reference TRBV7-2 and TRBJ2-2): GAGVSQSPSNKVTEKGKDVELRCDPISGHTALYWYRQSLGQGLEFLIYFQGNSAPDKSGLPSDRFSAERTGGSVSTLTIQRTQQEDSAVYLCASRGELNTGELFFGEGSRLTVL.

About this clonotype: A much larger clone lies a single base off, so this may be a read error. The rearrangement uses TRBV15 and TRBJ1-1; possibly TRBD1 for D (5 bases). Germline V gene sequence: CDR1 LNHNV, CDR2 YYDKDF (reference sequence). V gave up 10 bases and J gave up 4 bases, with 16 bases separating them. The CDR3 is made up of 13 amino acids. The CDR3 DNA is TGTGCCATCGGCGCGGGGCAACGCACTGAAGCTTTCTTT. This gives the protein CAIGAGQRTEAFF.

Only a few counts were recorded for this clonotype. The J gene is TRBJ1-5, the V gene TRBV19; the D gene is possibly TRBD1 (5 bases). Trimming shortened V by 10 bases and J by 0 bases, and 19 bases separated the two germline ends. The germline V gene has CDR1 LNHDA and CDR2 SQIVND (reference sequence). The CDR3 runs 16 residues. The chain's CDR3 is CAIQDGTRGSNQPQHF. The CDR3 DNA follows: TGTGCCATCCAGGACGGGACGAGGGGTAGCAATCAGCCCCAGCATTTT.

CDR3 in DNA: TGCAGCGACGTGCAGGGAGGCCCTTACGAGCAGTACTTC. The encoded protein is CSDVQGGPYEQYF. The J gene is TRBJ2-7, the V gene TRBV29-1, with D possibly being TRBD2 (6 bases). Trimming stripped 7 bases from V and 4 bases from J, with 17 bases between. This CDR3 contains 13 residues. Germline-derived CDR1 and CDR2 are SQVTM and ANQGSEA.

The gene calls are TRBV5-1 and TRBJ1-1; a weak D match, TRBD1 (5 bases). The V gene lost 0 bases and the J gene lost 5 bases, with 14 bases spanning the gap. The CDR3 sequence is 15 residues long. Germline CDR1 and CDR2: SGHRS and YFSETQ. The CDR3 protein is CASSLDGGYLTEAFF. For the CDR3, the DNA is TGCGCCAGCAGCTTGGATGGGGGGTATTTGACTGAAGCTTTCTTT.

Comment on this clonotype: An end of the junction does not agree with germline; a read error may underlie this. J is TRBJ1-1 and V is TRBV12-3 or TRBV12-4, with D uncertain. CDR3 length: 11 residues. The CDR3, as DNA: TGTGCCGGCAGTTTGAGCTCCGAAGCTTTCTTC. It translates to CAGSLSSEAFF.

The rearrangement joins TRBV7-8 to TRBJ2-7; the D is unclear. Germline V CDR1 and CDR2: SGHVS, FQNEAQ. The CDR3 is 15 residues long. Trimming shortened V by 1 base and J by 0 bases, and 10 bases separated the two germline ends. CDR3 sequence: CASSLGQLSSYEQYF. The CDR3, as DNA: TGTGCCAGCAGCTTAGGCCAGCTAAGCTCCTACGAGCAGTACTTC.

There are many counts of this clonotype. J is TRBJ1-2 and V is TRBV2; D gene unclear. This CDR3 contains 13 residues. Trimming shortened V by 1 base and J by 4 bases, and 7 bases separated the two germline ends. CDR1 is SNHLY, CDR2 FYNNEI, per germline. The CDR3 loop is CASSEGRTYGYTF. The CDR3 region has the DNA TGTGCCAGCAGTGAAGGGCGGACCTATGGCTACACCTTC.